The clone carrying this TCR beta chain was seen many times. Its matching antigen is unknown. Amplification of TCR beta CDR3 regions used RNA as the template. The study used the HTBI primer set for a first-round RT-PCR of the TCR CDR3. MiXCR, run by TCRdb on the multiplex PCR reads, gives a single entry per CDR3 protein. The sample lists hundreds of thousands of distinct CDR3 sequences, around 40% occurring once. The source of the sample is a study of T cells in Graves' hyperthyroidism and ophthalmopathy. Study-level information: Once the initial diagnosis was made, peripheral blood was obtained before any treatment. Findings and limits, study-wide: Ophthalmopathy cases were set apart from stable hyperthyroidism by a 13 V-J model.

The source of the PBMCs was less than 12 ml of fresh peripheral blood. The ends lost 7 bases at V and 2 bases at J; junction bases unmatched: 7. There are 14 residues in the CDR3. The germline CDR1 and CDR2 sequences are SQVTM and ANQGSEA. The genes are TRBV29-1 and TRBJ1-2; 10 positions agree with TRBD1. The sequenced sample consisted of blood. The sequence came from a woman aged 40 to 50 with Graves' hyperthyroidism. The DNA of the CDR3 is TGCAGCGCGGGGACAGGGGCCGTAAACTATGGCTACACCTTC. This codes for CSAGTGAVNYGYTF.